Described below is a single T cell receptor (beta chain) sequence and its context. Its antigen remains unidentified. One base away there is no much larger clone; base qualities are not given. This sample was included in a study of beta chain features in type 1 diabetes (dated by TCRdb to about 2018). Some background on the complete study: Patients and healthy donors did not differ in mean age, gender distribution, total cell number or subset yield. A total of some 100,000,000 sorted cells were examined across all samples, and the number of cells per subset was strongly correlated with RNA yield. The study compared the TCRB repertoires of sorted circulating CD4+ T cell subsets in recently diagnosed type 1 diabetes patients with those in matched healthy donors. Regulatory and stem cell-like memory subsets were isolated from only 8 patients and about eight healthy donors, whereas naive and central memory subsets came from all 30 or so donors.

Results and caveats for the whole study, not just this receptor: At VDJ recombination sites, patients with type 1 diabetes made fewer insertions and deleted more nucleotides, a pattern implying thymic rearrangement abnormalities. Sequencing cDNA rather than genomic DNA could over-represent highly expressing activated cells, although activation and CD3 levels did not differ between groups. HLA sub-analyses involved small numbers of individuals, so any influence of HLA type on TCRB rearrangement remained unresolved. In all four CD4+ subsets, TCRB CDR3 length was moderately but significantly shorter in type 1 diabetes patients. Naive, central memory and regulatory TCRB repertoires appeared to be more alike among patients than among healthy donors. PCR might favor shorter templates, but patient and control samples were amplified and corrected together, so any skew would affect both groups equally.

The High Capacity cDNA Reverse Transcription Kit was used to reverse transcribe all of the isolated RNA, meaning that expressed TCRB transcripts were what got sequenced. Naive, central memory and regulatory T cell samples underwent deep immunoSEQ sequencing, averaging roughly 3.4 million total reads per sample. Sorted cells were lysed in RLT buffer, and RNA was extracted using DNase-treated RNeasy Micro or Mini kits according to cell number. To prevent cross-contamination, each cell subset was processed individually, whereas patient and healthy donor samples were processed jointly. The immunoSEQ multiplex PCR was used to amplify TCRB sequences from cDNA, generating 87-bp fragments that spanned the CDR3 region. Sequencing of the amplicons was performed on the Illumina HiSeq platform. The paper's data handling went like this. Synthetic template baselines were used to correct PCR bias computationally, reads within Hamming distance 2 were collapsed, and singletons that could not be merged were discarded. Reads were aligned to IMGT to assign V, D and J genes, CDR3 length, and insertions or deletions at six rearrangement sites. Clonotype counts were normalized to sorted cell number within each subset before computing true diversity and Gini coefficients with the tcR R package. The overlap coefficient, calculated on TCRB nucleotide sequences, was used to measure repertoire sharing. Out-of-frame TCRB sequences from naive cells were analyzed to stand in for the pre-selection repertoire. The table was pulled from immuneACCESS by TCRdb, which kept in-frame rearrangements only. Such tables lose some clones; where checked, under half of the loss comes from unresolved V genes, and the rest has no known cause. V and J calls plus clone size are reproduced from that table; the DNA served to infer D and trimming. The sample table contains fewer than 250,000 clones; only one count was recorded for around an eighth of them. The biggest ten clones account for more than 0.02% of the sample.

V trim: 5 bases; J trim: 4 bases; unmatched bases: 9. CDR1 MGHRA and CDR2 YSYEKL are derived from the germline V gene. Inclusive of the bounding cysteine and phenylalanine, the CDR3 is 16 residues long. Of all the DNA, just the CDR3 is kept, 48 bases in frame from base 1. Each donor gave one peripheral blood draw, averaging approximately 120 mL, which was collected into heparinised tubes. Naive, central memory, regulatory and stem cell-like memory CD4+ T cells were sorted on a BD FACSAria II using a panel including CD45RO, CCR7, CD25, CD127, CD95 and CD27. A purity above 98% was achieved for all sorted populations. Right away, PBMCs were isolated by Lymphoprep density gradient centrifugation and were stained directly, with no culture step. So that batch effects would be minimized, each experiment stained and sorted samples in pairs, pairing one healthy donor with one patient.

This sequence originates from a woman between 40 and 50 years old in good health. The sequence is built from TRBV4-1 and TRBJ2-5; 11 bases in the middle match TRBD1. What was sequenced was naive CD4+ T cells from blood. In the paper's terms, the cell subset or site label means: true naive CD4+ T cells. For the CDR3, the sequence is CASSIRDRGLGETQYF. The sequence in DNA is TGCGCCAGCAGCATCCGGGACAGGGGGTTGGGAGAGACCCAGTACTTC.